This T cell receptor beta chain is from a study of OX40 agonist ivuxolimab in advanced cancers. Study-wide background: Dose-escalation patients had hepatocellular carcinoma, melanoma, renal cell or head and neck cancer.

With respect to this clone: Its antigen is undetermined.

Study-level results: It was not determined which antigens were specifically recognized by the peripheral T cells that had undergone clonal expansion. There were, on average, more expanded clones in CD8+ T cells than in CD4+. Clones of CD4+ and CD8+ blood T cells grew by week 6 at doses of 0.1 to 3.0 mg/kg.

CDR3 length equals 13 residues. In germline, CDR1 is SNHLY, CDR2 FYNNEI. V lost 3 bases to trimming and J lost 0 bases, with 3 bases between them. Only in-frame clones appear in the TCRdb table, and some are missing; sequencing was by immunoSEQ multiplex PCR. The top ten clones hold roughly 14% of a sample with some 35,000 clones, 65% to 85% of them seen once. The source of this sequence is an adult with an advanced solid tumor such as melanoma, head and neck, liver or kidney cancer. The chain uses TRBV2 and TRBJ1-5; no reliable D call. The input for sequencing was CD4+ or CD8+ T cells sorted from blood, taken in a trial of the OX40 agonist ivuxolimab. The CDR3: CASSDDSNQPQHF. The CDR3 bases are TGTGCCAGCAGTGACGATAGCAATCAGCCCCAGCATTTT.